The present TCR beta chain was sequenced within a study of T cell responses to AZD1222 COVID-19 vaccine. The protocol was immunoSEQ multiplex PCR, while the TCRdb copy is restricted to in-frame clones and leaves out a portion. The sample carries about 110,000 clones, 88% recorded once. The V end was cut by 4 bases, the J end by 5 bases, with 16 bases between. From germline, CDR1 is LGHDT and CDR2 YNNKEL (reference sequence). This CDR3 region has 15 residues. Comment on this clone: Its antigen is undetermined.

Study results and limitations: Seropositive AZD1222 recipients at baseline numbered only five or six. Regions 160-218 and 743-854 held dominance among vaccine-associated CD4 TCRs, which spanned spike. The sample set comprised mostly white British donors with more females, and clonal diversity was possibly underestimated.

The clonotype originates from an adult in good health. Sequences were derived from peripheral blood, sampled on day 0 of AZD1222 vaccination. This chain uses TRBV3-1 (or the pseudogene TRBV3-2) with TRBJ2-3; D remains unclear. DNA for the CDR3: TGTGCCAGCAGCCCACCGGTTGGAGTCGGAGATACGCAGTATTTT. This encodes CASSPPVGVGDTQYF.